The 18 T cell receptor beta chains given below trace back to one sample, sequenced in a study of response to subunit inactivated influenza vaccine (dated by TCRdb to the late 2010s). Library generation was performed with RT-PCR. The sequencer was an Illumina HiSeq 2500. TCRdb reworked the public reads: Q25 trimming with fastp, MiXCR clone assembly, productive beta chains retained. Each entry merges the rows of one CDR3 protein and shows their most common DNA and genes. The sample table records hundreds of thousands of distinct CDR3 sequences; around 13% of these occur just once. The ten largest make up 5.5% to 7% of the sample. The sample in question was PBMCs from blood, obtained 14 to 15 days before vaccination. These receptors came from a man aged 45 to 65 who received an inactivated influenza vaccine. Donor details come from another sample of the same person, matched by shared clones.

CDR3 protein: CASSFGGGREFF. CDR3 bases: TGTGCCAGCAGTTTCGGTGGGGGCAGGGAGTTCTTC. This chain uses TRBV27 with TRBJ2-1; possible D gene TRBD1, 6 bases. The CDR3 is made up of 12 amino acids. CDR1 is MNHEY, CDR2 SMNVEV, per germline (reference sequence). V was cut by 3 bases and J by 14 bases, with 14 bases left in between.

This clonotype was seen a few times. J is TRBJ1-2 and V is TRBV5-6, with D hard to call. V was cut by 0 bases and J by 5 bases, with 11 bases left in between. Germline CDR1 and CDR2: SGHDT and YYEEEE. The CDR3 has 14 amino acids. The CDR3 region is CASSLGSGTYGYTF. In DNA form, the CDR3 reads TGTGCCAGCAGCTTGGGGTCAGGTACTTATGGCTACACCTTC.

This rearrangement joins TRBV10-3 to TRBJ2-2; no clear D. This CDR3 contains 18 residues. V dropped 6 bases and J dropped 0 bases, with 20 bases sitting between them. Germline assignment: CDR1 ENHRY and CDR2 SYGVKD. CDR3 residues: CAIRSAGGGIPNTGELFF. Here the CDR3 DNA reads TGTGCCATCAGATCGGCAGGTGGTGGAATACCGAACACCGGGGAGCTGTTTTTT.

CDR3 sequence (DNA): TGTGCCATCGAAGAGGGGAACACCGGGGAGCTGTTTTTT. Amino acid sequence: CAIEEGNTGELFF. The chain recombines TRBV10-3 with TRBJ2-2; tentatively, D is TRBD2 (5 bases). V dropped 8 bases and J dropped 1 base, with 8 bases sitting between them. Germline V gene sequence: CDR1 ENHRY, CDR2 SYGVKD. This CDR3 region has 13 residues.

The CDR3 is CASSQAIFRRVDQPQHF. CDR3 coding DNA: TGCGCCAGCAGCCAAGCGATCTTCCGGCGGGTAGACCAGCCCCAGCATTTT. The V and J genes are TRBV4-1 and TRBJ1-5; D is unresolved. Germline V lookup: CDR1 MGHRA, CDR2 YSYEKL. The CDR3 extends over 17 amino acids. The ends were cut back, 1 base at V and 7 bases at J, with 20 bases in the middle.

This clonotype was recorded a few times. The chain links TRBV20-1 to TRBJ1-1; no clear D gene. V lost 4 bases to trimming and J lost 1 base, with 10 bases between them. This CDR3 has 13 amino acids. The V gene's germline CDR1 is DFQATT and CDR2 SNEGSKA (reference sequence). The DNA for the CDR3 is TGCAGTGCTAAGAGTTTAAGGAACACTGAAGCTTTCTTT. It yields the protein CSAKSLRNTEAFF.

The V and J genes are TRBV29-1 and TRBJ2-3, with 12 bases identical to TRBD2. The CDR3 is 15 amino acids. V shed 5 bases, J shed 1 base, and the junction held 4 bases outside the gene matches. Germline V gene sequence: CDR1 SQVTM, CDR2 ANQGSEA. For the CDR3, the DNA is TGCAGCGTTACGCGACTAGCGGGAGGCACAGATACGCAGTATTTT. This encodes CSVTRLAGGTDTQYF.

The chain is built from TRBV6-1 and TRBJ2-7, with 10 bases fitting TRBD1. V lost 5 bases and J lost 3; bases outside the gene matches: 10. CDR3 length equals 16 residues. Germline CDR1 reads MNHNS; CDR2 reads SASEGT. CDR3 in DNA: TGTGCCAGCAGTCAAAGGCCCGGACAGGGGGGCTACGAGCAGTACTTC. This sequence encodes CASSQRPGQGGYEQYF.

This clonotype was seen repeatedly, ten times or more. V usage is TRBV12-3 or TRBV12-4 and J usage is TRBJ1-5; D ambiguous. This CDR3 has 13 residues. Trimming removed 3 bases at V and 6 bases at J, with 9 bases between. The CDR3 DNA follows: TGTGCCAGCAGTTTTACGGGAGGTCAGCCCCAGCATTTT. The encoded protein is CASSFTGGQPQHF.

This clonotype was detected only a few times. This chain links TRBV4-2 with TRBJ2-7, with a tentative D call TRBD2 (5 bases). The CDR3 runs to 15 residues. Trimming stripped 0 bases from V and 4 bases from J, with 13 bases between. CDR1 LGHNA and CDR2 YNFKEQ come from the germline V gene. The CDR3 DNA reads TGTGCCAGCAGCCAAGATAGGGAGACCCTATACGAGCAGTACTTC. It yields the protein CASSQDRETLYEQYF.

V and J are TRBV4-2 and TRBJ2-7; no definite D call. Trimming stripped 1 base from V and 2 bases from J, with 9 bases between. Germline CDR1 LGHNA, CDR2 YNFKEQ. The CDR3 spans 14 residues. The CDR3 here is CASSQVGAPYEQYF. The CDR3 nucleotides are TGTGCCAGCAGCCAAGTAGGAGCACCCTACGAGCAGTACTTC.

The rearrangement links TRBV6-2 or TRBV6-3 to TRBJ1-2; D is perhaps TRBD1 (5 bases). The CDR3 length is 13 residues. Germline CDR1 and CDR2: MNHEY and SVGEGT. V lost 2 bases to trimming and J lost 8 bases, with 12 bases between them. In DNA form, the CDR3 reads TGTGCCAGCAGTTACGAGGGGATCTTGGGCTACACCTTC. It encodes CASSYEGILGYTF.

In regard to this clonotype: One base away lies a much larger clone, so this may be a sequencing read error. V usage is TRBV7-3 and J usage is TRBJ2-2, with 9 bases that match TRBD2. From germline, CDR1 is SGHTA and CDR2 FQGTGA. V shed 7 bases and J 1 base; nucleotides not matched to a gene: 1. CDR3 length: 14 amino acids. CDR3 region: CASKLAGNTGELFF. The DNA for the CDR3 is TGTGCCAGCAAACTAGCGGGGAACACCGGGGAGCTGTTTTTT.

This clonotype was detected a few times. The chain uses TRBV30 and TRBJ1-5; 9 nucleotides agree with TRBD1. V gave up 4 bases and J gave up 3 bases; unmatched junction bases: 4. The CDR3 totals 14 residues. CDR1 and CDR2 (germline): GTSNPN, SVGIG (reference sequence). CDR3 coding DNA: TGTGCCTGGACGGACAGGGGATACAATCAGCCCCAGCATTTT. Translated, it gives CAWTDRGYNQPQHF.

CDR3 in DNA: TGCAGTGCCCCGGGACAGGGGAAGATTGGGTCACCCCTCCACTTT. Translating gives CSAPGQGKIGSPLHF. The chain joins TRBV20-1 to TRBJ1-6; 10 bases map to TRBD1. The CDR3 contains 15 residues. Germline assignment: CDR1 DFQATT and CDR2 SNEGSKA (reference sequence). Trimming at V came to 6 bases and at J to 10 bases, leaving 12 bases not matched to a gene.

This clonotype was counted a few times. The chain is built from TRBV6-1 and TRBJ2-1, with D possibly being TRBD2 (6 bases). Germline V CDR1 and CDR2: MNHNS, SASEGT. This CDR3 is 16 amino acids long. Trimming pared 4 bases from V and 1 base from J, leaving 14 bases between. DNA of the CDR3: TGTGCCAGCAGTGGGGGGGTAGAGGGTTCCTACAATGAGCAGTTCTTC. Translating it yields CASSGGVEGSYNEQFF.

J is TRBJ1-1 and V is TRBV7-9; 7 bases fit TRBD1. Germline loops: CDR1 SEHNR, CDR2 FQNEAQ (reference sequence). The V segment lost 1 base and the J segment 5 bases; nucleotides outside the gene matches: 10. The CDR3 totals 16 residues. The CDR3 here is CASSLGEGALWTEAFF. The CDR3 nucleotides read TGTGCCAGCAGCTTAGGAGAGGGGGCCCTGTGGACTGAAGCTTTCTTT.

This clonotype showed up many times. The chain has TRBV4-3 and TRBJ1-3, with D possibly TRBD1 on 5 matching bases. In germline, CDR1 is LGHNA, CDR2 YSLEER. This CDR3 has 16 residues. V lost 4 bases and J 0 bases, leaving 13 bases between the germline ends. CDR3 coding DNA: TGCGCCAGCAGCCGGGATCAAGGGGCCTCTGGAAACACCATATATTTT. Translated: CASSRDQGASGNTIYF.